This record covers a single T cell receptor beta chain. Its antigen remains unidentified. No clone much larger than this one lies a single base away; base qualities are absent. TCRbeta CDR3 regions were amplified from genomic DNA using the immunoSEQ Assay, a bias-controlled multiplex PCR. As for the authors' bioinformatics: Within the assay, amplification of reference gene primers was used to estimate how many nucleated cells each sample contained. Sequence reads were collapsed and filtered to measure the absolute abundance of every unique TCRbeta CDR3 rearrangement. For each sample, productive Simpson clonality was calculated by taking the square root of Simpson's diversity index across productive rearrangements. TCRdb provides this immuneACCESS table in a form limited to in-frame rearrangements. Some clones are lacking; in checked studies, under half of them reflect an unresolved V gene, and why the rest are absent is not known. That table furnishes V, J and clone size, whereas the DNA furnished D and trimming. The sample records roughly 150,000 clones, approximately 90% of which are singletons. The ten top clones hold roughly 3.2% of the sample.

The data derive from a study of blood T cell repertoires in COVID-19 (TCRdb year 2020). A note on the overall study: Samples covering the acute and convalescent phases of COVID-19 were provided by collaborators in the United States, Italy and Spain. The repertoires were released in a freely available public database meant as a resource for research on the immune response to SARS-CoV-2. The prospective study material was composed of cDNA or gDNA derived from T cells, B-cell-depleted T cells, or PBMCs. Where HLA class I and class II types were available, the types were taken from metadata supplied by the sample provider, not from assay-based typing. Nearly every sample came with metadata listing a de-identified subject ID, COVID-19 status, age in years and sex. The dataset comprised deeply sampled blood TCRbeta repertoires from subjects exposed to, actively infected with, or recovered from COVID-19. The samples were drawn from the first 160 participants of the ongoing ImmuneRACE study and from some 1,300 subjects provided by 6 global collaborators. The full study reports these points: The amount of clinical and demographic metadata varied by source and participant and was provided uncurated.

Sequences SGHRS (CDR1) and YFSETQ (CDR2) are obtained from the germline V gene. V ends up 2 bases short and J 7 bases short, with an unmatched junction base count of 4. Reading from cysteine to phenylalanine, the CDR3 counts 13 amino acids. The read is trimmed to its CDR3 DNA, 39 bases read in frame from base 1. Each collaborating institution followed its own protocols to collect whole blood in K2EDTA tubes. Collaborator samples were shipped for TCRbeta analysis as frozen whole blood, isolated PBMCs, or DNA extracted from either sample type. This chain joins TRBV5-1 to TRBJ2-7; 9 bases in the middle match TRBD2. Sequencing was done on a sample of peripheral blood. This TCR came from a woman aged 55 to 70 with active COVID-19. The nucleotide sequence reads TGCGCCAGCAGCTTAGCGGGAGGTAAGGAGCAGTACTTC. Its protein is CASSLAGGKEQYF.